This TCR beta chain was sequenced in a study of blood T cell repertoires in COVID-19 (TCRdb year 2020). At the level of the whole study: The collaborator samples originated in the United States, Italy and Spain and spanned the acute and convalescent phases of COVID-19. The prospective study material was composed of cDNA or gDNA derived from T cells, B-cell-depleted T cells, or PBMCs. Subjects who had been exposed to COVID-19, were actively infected with it, or had recovered from it provided the deeply sampled blood TCRbeta repertoires that made up the dataset. The repertoires were released in a freely available public database intended as a resource for research on the immune response to SARS-CoV-2. The samples were drawn from two sources: the first 160 participants of the ongoing ImmuneRACE study, and approximately 1,300 subjects contributed by 6 global collaborators. The sample metadata nearly always contained a de-identified subject ID, COVID-19 status, age in years and sex. Where available, HLA class I and class II types were obtained from metadata supplied by the sample provider rather than from assay-based typing.

Of note for this clone: Its antigen has not been determined. The record has no base qualities; no much larger clone is one base away.

Each collaborating institution followed its own protocols to collect whole blood in K2EDTA tubes. For TCRbeta analysis, collaborator samples were shipped as frozen whole blood, as isolated PBMCs, or as DNA extracted from either sample type. The immunoSEQ Assay, a bias-controlled multiplex PCR, was used to amplify TCRbeta CDR3 regions from genomic DNA. In the original analysis: Within the assay, amplification of reference gene primers was used to estimate how many nucleated cells each sample contained. To quantify the absolute abundance of each unique TCRbeta CDR3 rearrangement, sequence reads were collapsed and filtered. For each sample, productive Simpson clonality was calculated as the square root of Simpson's diversity index over productive rearrangements. Held by TCRdb, this immuneACCESS table contains in-frame sequences only and omits some clones. Under half of the omission traces to an unresolved V gene where checked; the cause of the rest is unknown. V and J calls plus clone size are reproduced from that table; the DNA served to infer D and trimming. This sample gives about half a million clones in total; 70% to 90% of them show up just once. The ten largest clones represent approximately 2.9% of the sample.

The study at large found these results: How much clinical and demographic metadata was included differed by source and by participant, and the metadata was provided uncurated.

The specimen was peripheral blood. This sequence was found in a human donor in a cohort sampled during active COVID-19.

The nucleotides read TGTGCCACTTTAGGGACTAGCGGCGGCTCCTACAATGAGCAGTTCTTC. Translated, this is CATLGTSGGSYNEQFF. The sequence is built from TRBV10-3 and TRBJ2-1; the junction holds 11 bases that match TRBD2. V lost 10 bases and J lost 0 bases, and the count of bases not matched to a germline gene is 8. From the germline V gene, CDR1 is ENHRY and CDR2 is SYGVKD. The cysteine opens and the phenylalanine closes a CDR3 of 16 amino acids. The sequence is cut down to CDR3 DNA, 48 bases in frame from base 1.